These 26 T cell receptor beta chains share one sample of origin, sequenced in a study of CD8 T cells in ankylosing spondylitis. Their target antigens are unknown. Each CDR3 protein is one row after TCRdb ran MiXCR on the 5' RACE reads. The data contain approximately 550,000 distinct CDR3 sequences, roughly 13% of them singletons. Overall study results and limits: There was a TCR beta motif, made of fewer than 10 highly homologous variants, that appeared characteristic of ankylosing spondylitis blood.

Sequencing used blood, either unsorted or a sorted T cell fraction (not recorded which). These receptors were collected from a male donor with ankylosing spondylitis.

The chain links TRBV7-9 to TRBJ1-4; maybe TRBD1 (5 bases). The CDR3 loop spans 14 amino acids. Germline V gene sequence: CDR1 SEHNR, CDR2 FQNEAQ (reference sequence). Trimming stripped 5 bases from V and 2 bases from J, with 9 bases between. Here the CDR3 reads CASSAGTTNEKLFF. For the CDR3, the DNA is TGTGCCAGCAGCGCAGGGACGACTAATGAAAAACTGTTTTTT.

This clonotype was seen ten or more times. The chain recombines TRBV5-1 with TRBJ2-7, with D unclear. CDR3 size: 13 residues. The V end was cut by 0 bases, the J end by 3 bases, with 7 bases between. Per germline, CDR1 SGHRS and CDR2 YFSETQ. The CDR3 region has the DNA TGCGCCAGCAGCTTGGGCCTCTACTACGAGCAGTACTTC. Protein: CASSLGLYYEQYF.

This clonotype has a handful of counts. The chain uses TRBV3-1 and TRBJ1-4; 9 bases map to TRBD1. The CDR3 totals 14 residues. Germline assignment: CDR1 LGHDT and CDR2 YNNKEL (reference sequence). The J segment lost 8 bases and the V segment lost 4 bases, leaving 5 bases of the junction unmatched. The CDR3 DNA reads as TGTGCCAGCAGCCCCAGGACAGGGGCCGAAAAACTGTTTTTT. Translating gives CASSPRTGAEKLFF.

The rearrangement links TRBV5-1 to TRBJ1-2; 7 bases match TRBD1. Germline V lookup: CDR1 SGHRS, CDR2 YFSETQ. CDR3 length: 14 amino acids. The trim removed 5 bases at V and 6 bases at J, leaving 10 bases unmatched. Here the CDR3 DNA reads TGCGCCAGCAGTTACTTGACAGGGACTCATGGCTACACCTTC. Translation gives CASSYLTGTHGYTF. The full variable domain, its missing parts supplied by reference TRBV5-1 and TRBJ1-2, is KAGVTQTPRYLIKTRGQQVTLSCSPISGHRSVSWYQQTPGQGLQFLFEYFSETQRNKGNFPGRFSGRQFSNSRSEMNVSTLELGDSALYLCASSYLTGTHGYTFGSGTRLTVV.

This clonotype was seen a few times. The rearrangement uses TRBV2 and TRBJ2-2; D ambiguous. The V end was cut by 3 bases, the J end by 7 bases, with 3 bases between. Per germline, CDR1 SNHLY and CDR2 FYNNEI. The CDR3 runs 11 residues. The CDR3 protein is CASSDVGELFF. The CDR3 DNA reads as TGTGCCAGCAGTGATGTCGGGGAGCTGTTTTTT.

This clonotype has only a few counts. Here the CDR3 DNA reads TGTGCCAGCACTCGCTCGGCTAACCCGAACACTGAAGCTTTCTTT. It is translated as CASTRSANPNTEAFF. V is TRBV12-3 or TRBV12-4 and J is TRBJ1-1; D is uncertain. The V end lost 7 bases, the J end lost 1 base, and 16 bases lay between the germline ends. The CDR3 runs 15 residues.

This clonotype showed up just a few times. V gene TRBV3-1 combines with J gene TRBJ2-6; D possibly corresponds to TRBD1 (5 bases). The ends were cut back, 1 base at V and 3 bases at J, with 13 bases in the middle. Germline CDR1 LGHDT, CDR2 YNNKEL (reference sequence). The CDR3 runs to 17 residues. The CDR3 nucleotides read TGTGCCAGCAGCCAAGTGCAGGGTAGGGATGGGGCCAACGTCCTGACTTTC. Residues: CASSQVQGRDGANVLTF.

This clonotype was counted a few times. The chain links TRBV3-1 to TRBJ2-5; TRBD1 agrees at 9 bases. Germline CDR1 and CDR2: LGHDT and YNNKEL (reference sequence). Trimming cost V 9 bases and J 4 bases; bases outside gene matches: 12. This CDR3 contains 15 residues. CDR3 bases: TGTGCCAGTCAACTCCGGGGACAGGGCGGAGAGACCCAGTACTTC. It translates to CASQLRGQGGETQYF.

The rearrangement uses TRBV3-1 and TRBJ2-1; 8 nucleotides align to TRBD2. The CDR3 length is 17 residues. CDR1 is LGHDT and CDR2 is YNNKEL in the germline V gene (reference sequence). The J segment lost 7 bases and the V segment lost 3 bases, leaving 14 bases of the junction unmatched. CDR3 region: CASSHLSGMGGDNEQFF. In nucleotides, the CDR3 is TGTGCCAGCAGCCACCTTAGCGGGATGGGGGGTGATAATGAGCAGTTCTTC.

This chain joins TRBV15 and TRBJ2-7, with TRBD1 identical over 9 bases. This CDR3 has 18 amino acids. Germline V CDR1 and CDR2: LNHNV, YYDKDF (reference sequence). Trimming took 0 bases from V and 5 from J; bases not matched to a gene: 14. CDR3 region: CATSRDPRRGQGDDEQYV. DNA for the CDR3: TGTGCCACCAGCAGAGATCCCCGTAGGGGACAGGGCGACGACGAGCAGTACGTC.

This clonotype has a handful of counts. The rearrangement uses TRBV3-1 and TRBJ1-3; D unresolved. Germline V gene data show CDR1 as LGHDT and CDR2 as YNNKEL (reference sequence). V was trimmed by 4 bases and J by 2 bases, leaving 12 bases between them. The CDR3 contains 15 residues. Written as DNA, the CDR3 is TGTGCCAGCAGCCTTACGTGGAGGGCTGGAAACACCATATATTTT. Translation gives CASSLTWRAGNTIYF. The whole variable domain, filled in from reference TRBV3-1 and TRBJ1-3, reads DTAVSQTPKYLVTQMGNDKSIKCEQNLGHDTMYWYKQDSKKFLKIMFSYNNKELIINETVPNRFSPKSPDKAHLNLHINSLELGDSAVYFCASSLTWRAGNTIYFGEGSWLTVV.

The V and J genes are TRBV20-1 and TRBJ2-1, with 14 bases matching TRBD2. The CDR3 covers 14 residues. CDR1 DFQATT and CDR2 SNEGSKA come from the germline V gene (reference sequence). The trim removed 5 bases at V and 12 bases at J, leaving 9 bases unmatched. As DNA, the CDR3 is TGCAGTGCTTTCTTGGGACTAGCGGGAGTGTGGCAGTTCTTC. This codes for CSAFLGLAGVWQFF.

This clonotype has a handful of counts. This sequence joins TRBV12-3 or TRBV12-4 and TRBJ2-5; weak D call: TRBD1 (6 bases). The ends were cut back, 4 bases at V and 3 bases at J, with 18 bases in the middle. The CDR3 runs 16 residues. CDR3 loop: CASSWGPGVGKETQYF. The CDR3 region has the DNA TGTGCCAGCAGTTGGGGTCCAGGGGTGGGGAAAGAGACCCAGTACTTC.

There are a few counts of this clonotype. The chain is built from TRBV20-1 and TRBJ2-1; no clear D. Trimming removed 5 bases at V and 9 bases at J, with 20 bases between. Germline lookup yields CDR1 DFQATT and CDR2 SNEGSKA (reference sequence). This CDR3 is 14 amino acids long. The CDR3 protein is CSALNIGTITEQFF. The CDR3 nucleotides are TGCAGTGCTCTAAACATAGGCACAATCACTGAGCAGTTCTTC.

This clonotype has at least ten counts. A junction end diverges from the germline sequence, so it may reflect a read error. The V call is TRBV12-3 or TRBV12-4, the J call TRBJ1-1; D ambiguous. The CDR3 has 12 amino acids. CDR3 sequence (DNA): TGCGCCAGCAGCTTGGGCCTCACTGAAGCTTTCTTT. Its translation: CASSLGLTEAFF.

This clonotype was detected a few times. V usage is TRBV12-5 and J usage is TRBJ2-3; 10 positions agree with TRBD2. CDR3 size: 15 residues. Germline CDR1 reads LGHNT; CDR2 reads FRNRAP. V lost 7 bases, J lost 2 bases, and 6 bases stayed unmatched. The DNA of the CDR3 is TGTGCTAGTGCCCGGACTAGCGGAAACACAGATACGCAGTATTTT. This translates into CASARTSGNTDTQYF.

This clonotype was counted a few times. The chain has TRBV24-1 and TRBJ2-3; 7 bases match TRBD2. This CDR3 contains 16 residues. Germline lookup yields CDR1 KGHDR and CDR2 SFDVKD. After removal of 2 bases from V and 4 bases from J, the junction contained 8 bases not matched to a gene. The CDR3 nucleotides are TGTGCCACCAGTGATTCTGGTGGGAGGGCCCCAGATACGCAGTATTTT. This translates into CATSDSGGRAPDTQYF.

This clonotype was seen only a few times. V and J are TRBV4-2 and TRBJ1-2, with D uncertain. Trimming stripped 0 bases from V and 2 bases from J, with 10 bases between. The CDR3 sequence is 15 residues long. Germline loops: CDR1 LGHNA, CDR2 YNFKEQ. The chain's CDR3 is CASSQDPGENYGYTF. Here the CDR3 DNA reads TGTGCCAGCAGCCAAGATCCCGGGGAAAACTATGGCTACACCTTC.

V is TRBV20-1 and J is TRBJ2-3, with 10 bases fitting TRBD2. The V gene end was trimmed by 4 bases and the J gene end by 9 bases; junction bases not matched to a gene: 13. This CDR3 region has 15 residues. Germline V gene lookup returns CDR1 DFQATT and CDR2 SNEGSKA (reference sequence). For the CDR3, the DNA is TGCAGTGCTAACACCGGGACTAGCGCCCCACGAACGCAGTATTTT. Translation: CSANTGTSAPRTQYF.

A few counts support this clonotype. The chain employs TRBV2 and TRBJ1-5; D possibly corresponds to TRBD1 (5 bases). Germline lookup yields CDR1 SNHLY and CDR2 FYNNEI. This CDR3 contains 14 residues. Trimming removed 4 bases at V and 0 bases at J, with 7 bases between. In DNA form, the CDR3 reads TGTGCCAGCAGTGGGGGGAATAGCAATCAGCCCCAGCATTTT. The encoded protein is CASSGGNSNQPQHF.

This chain connects TRBV7-9 to TRBJ1-6, with a weak D call TRBD1 (5 bases). Deletions cut 5 bases from V and 7 bases from J, with 21 bases between. CDR3 length equals 17 residues. Germline lookup yields CDR1 SEHNR and CDR2 FQNEAQ (reference sequence). CDR3 protein: CASSPLTVKVRNSPLHF. CDR3 nucleotide sequence: TGTGCCAGCAGCCCCCTGACAGTCAAGGTTAGAAATTCACCCCTCCACTTT.

This clonotype came up a few times. The V and J genes are TRBV7-9 and TRBJ1-5; perhaps TRBD1 as D (5 bases). The V gene's germline CDR1 is SEHNR and CDR2 FQNEAQ (reference sequence). This CDR3 region has 14 residues. V lost 4 bases and J 4 bases, leaving 11 bases between the germline ends. Written as DNA, the CDR3 is TGTGCCAGCAGCTCTCCGGGGCCGAATCAGCCCCAGCATTTT. It translates to CASSSPGPNQPQHF.

This clonotype was seen more than once but under ten times. This chain uses TRBV4-1 with TRBJ2-1; tentatively, D is TRBD2 (5 bases). This CDR3 spans 15 amino acids. Germline loops: CDR1 MGHRA, CDR2 YSYEKL. The germline V and J ends were trimmed by 4 bases and 6 bases, with 16 bases remaining between them. In DNA, the CDR3 is TGCGCCAGCAGCCTATTAGGAGGACCGCGCAATGAGCAGTTCTTC. Protein product: CASSLLGGPRNEQFF.

V and J are TRBV5-1 and TRBJ2-5; 8 bases line up with TRBD1. In germline, CDR1 is SGHRS, CDR2 YFSETQ. J gave up 2 bases and V 1 base, and 7 bases lay outside the gene matches. This CDR3 has 16 residues. This chain's CDR3 is CASSLSTGAPQETQYF. The CDR3 DNA reads TGCGCCAGCAGCTTGTCGACAGGGGCCCCACAAGAGACCCAGTACTTC. The whole variable domain, filled in from reference TRBV5-1 and TRBJ2-5, reads KAGVTQTPRYLIKTRGQQVTLSCSPISGHRSVSWYQQTPGQGLQFLFEYFSETQRNKGNFPGRFSGRQFSNSRSEMNVSTLELGDSALYLCASSLSTGAPQETQYFGPGTRLLVL.

The sample holds a few counts of this clonotype. CDR3 protein: CASIGSQSGNTIYF. CDR3 nucleotides: TGTGCCAGCATAGGCTCCCAGTCTGGAAACACCATATATTTT. The chain is built from TRBV6-1 and TRBJ1-3; no clear D. Trimming stripped 7 bases from V and 1 base from J, with 11 bases between. Germline-derived CDR1 and CDR2 are MNHNS and SASEGT. The CDR3 runs 14 residues.

The CDR3 reads CASGTGRPPTNEKLFF. The DNA for the CDR3 is TGTGCCAGCGGCACGGGGCGACCGCCAACTAATGAAAAACTGTTTTTT. The rearrangement links TRBV7-9 to TRBJ1-4, with D maybe TRBD1 (5 bases). The germline gives CDR1 SEHNR, CDR2 FQNEAQ (reference sequence). There are 16 residues in the CDR3. The ends were cut back, 8 bases at V and 0 bases at J, with 16 bases in the middle. The entire variable domain, with the rest obtained from reference TRBV7-9 and TRBJ1-4, is as follows: DTGVSQNPRHKITKRGQNVTFRCDPISEHNRLYWYRQTLGQGPEFLTYFQNEAQLEKSRLLSDRFSAERPKGSFSTLEIQRTEQGDSAMYLCASGTGRPPTNEKLFFGSGTQLSVL.